One and the same sample provided the 19 T cell receptor beta chains below, sequenced in a study of T-cell memory formation after mild COVID-19. One entry per CDR3 protein results from TCRdb running MiXCR on the 5' RACE reads. The sample records about 100,000 distinct CDR3 sequences, approximately 14% being singletons. The sample was PBMCs or a T cell subset sorted from them (not recorded which). These receptors all come from a man aged 18-30 years who had mild COVID-19 (a few samples of this study predate the infection). Cell type and time point are not known.

This clonotype was detected only a few times. The chain links TRBV29-1 to TRBJ2-3; TRBD2 aligns across 8 bases. CDR1 is SQVTM and CDR2 is ANQGSEA in the germline V gene. With V trimmed by 4 bases and J by 4 bases, 10 bases remained unmatched. CDR3 length: 15 amino acids. The CDR3 is CSVGVSGVGSDTQYF. CDR3 DNA: TGCAGCGTTGGGGTTAGCGGGGTCGGTTCAGATACGCAGTATTTT.

The chain joins TRBV12-3 or TRBV12-4 to TRBJ2-1; possible D gene TRBD1, 6 bases. V was clipped by 7 bases and J by 9 bases, with 13 bases between them. The CDR3 is 12 residues long. In DNA, the CDR3 is TGTGCCAGCACCCCAGGGGCTATTGAGCAGTTCTTC. It yields the protein CASTPGAIEQFF.

The CDR3 sequence is CASSDSRAGLKHEQYF. CDR3 in DNA: TGTGCCAGCAGTGACTCCAGGGCAGGGTTGAAGCACGAGCAGTACTTC. V gene TRBV6-4 combines with J gene TRBJ2-7; D possibly corresponds to TRBD1 (5 bases). Trimming left V 0 bases short and J 5 bases short, with 17 bases between. Germline V gives CDR1 MRHNA, CDR2 SNTAGT. The CDR3 runs to 16 residues.

The rearrangement uses TRBV20-1 and TRBJ1-3, with D unclear. This CDR3 is 14 amino acids long. The germline V gene encodes CDR1 DFQATT and CDR2 SNEGSKA (reference sequence). The ends were cut back, 6 bases at V and 3 bases at J, with 15 bases in the middle. CDR3 protein: CSASPPGVGNTIYF. The CDR3, as DNA: TGCAGTGCAAGCCCCCCCGGGGTTGGAAACACCATATATTTT.

The chain links TRBV27 to TRBJ1-2, with 8 bases aligning to TRBD1. CDR3 size: 19 residues. From germline, CDR1 is MNHEY and CDR2 SMNVEV (reference sequence). Unmatched junction bases numbered 21, after V lost 5 bases and J lost 4 bases. The CDR3 DNA reads as TGTGCCAGCAGTCTACTAAATATGACAGGGGCCGGGGGTGTCTATGGCTACACCTTC. This translates into CASSLLNMTGAGGVYGYTF.

In its sample, this clonotype was seen a few times. This sequence joins TRBV24-1 and TRBJ1-2; no clear D. The CDR3 has 10 residues. CDR1 and CDR2 from the germline V gene are KGHDR and SFDVKD. The germline V and J ends were trimmed by 9 bases and 4 bases, with 5 bases remaining between them. CDR3 amino acids: CATPSYGYTF. The CDR3 region has the DNA TGTGCCACCCCCAGCTATGGCTACACCTTC.

In DNA, the CDR3 is TGTGCCAGCACCCGGCAGATAGGACAGGTCGAGAGTTTCATGAACACTGAAGCTTTCTTT. Translation: CASTRQIGQVESFMNTEAFF. J is TRBJ1-1 and V is TRBV6-2 or TRBV6-3; 7 positions match TRBD1. In germline, CDR1 is MNHEY, CDR2 SVGEGT. CDR3 length: 20 amino acids. V gave up 7 bases and J gave up 0 bases; unmatched junction bases: 23.

This clonotype was seen more than once but under ten times. The V gene is TRBV2, the J gene TRBJ2-1; TRBD2 might be the D (5 bases). In germline, CDR1 is SNHLY, CDR2 FYNNEI. The CDR3 covers 16 residues. V dropped 7 bases and J dropped 0 bases, with 16 bases sitting between them. CDR3 in DNA: TGTGCCAGCACCCTAAGCGGTATACACTCCTACAATGAGCAGTTCTTC. This sequence encodes CASTLSGIHSYNEQFF.

This chain connects TRBV10-2 to TRBJ2-7; 12 bases are a match to TRBD2. This CDR3 is built from 16 residues. Trimming at V came to 5 bases and at J to 2 bases, leaving 7 bases not matched to a gene. The V gene's germline CDR1 is WSHSY and CDR2 SAAADI. The CDR3 nucleotides are TGCGCCAGCAGTCCCGAGACTAGCGGGGGAACCTACGAGCAGTACTTC. Encoded protein: CASSPETSGGTYEQYF.

Only a few counts were recorded for this clonotype. The gene calls are TRBV4-2 and TRBJ1-5; the D is unclear. This CDR3 contains 16 residues. Germline V CDR1 and CDR2: LGHNA, YNFKEQ. Trimming removed 0 bases from V and 6 bases from J, with 15 bases in between. CDR3 amino acids: CASSQDPGNLGQPQHF. CDR3 sequence (DNA): TGTGCCAGCAGCCAAGATCCTGGGAACTTGGGTCAGCCCCAGCATTTT.

In its sample, this clonotype was seen many times. The rearrangement links TRBV19 to TRBJ1-1; D perhaps matches TRBD1 (5 bases). The CDR3 sequence is 14 residues long. Germline lookup yields CDR1 LNHDA and CDR2 SQIVND (reference sequence). The V end lost 7 bases, the J end lost 4 bases, and 16 bases lay between the germline ends. CDR3 sequence: CASTPGIGGTEAFF. The CDR3 DNA reads as TGTGCCAGTACCCCCGGGATTGGGGGCACTGAAGCTTTCTTT.

This clonotype has at least ten counts. This sequence joins TRBV20-1 and TRBJ2-3; 8 bases line up with TRBD2. CDR3 length: 14 amino acids. Germline V gene lookup returns CDR1 DFQATT and CDR2 SNEGSKA (reference sequence). V was pared by 6 bases and J by 5 bases, with 10 bases of the junction left unmatched. The CDR3 DNA reads TGCAGTGCCCGTATGACTAGCGTACGAGATACGCAGTATTTT. This encodes CSARMTSVRDTQYF.

This clonotype has at least ten counts. Here the CDR3 reads CASSVTSGGRGYTF. The DNA for the CDR3 is TGCGCCAGCAGCGTAACATCGGGGGGCCGTGGCTACACCTTC. V and J are TRBV5-1 and TRBJ1-2; D perhaps matches TRBD1 (6 bases). There are 14 residues in the CDR3. Germline V gene data show CDR1 as SGHRS and CDR2 as YFSETQ. V lost 4 bases, J lost 7 bases, and 17 bases lay in between.

This clonotype turned up a few times. The rearrangement links TRBV10-3 to TRBJ2-1; 10 bases agree with TRBD1. The V gene's germline CDR1 is ENHRY and CDR2 SYGVKD. The CDR3 sequence is 12 residues long. The CDR3 spells CALRTGGNEQFF. The CDR3 DNA follows: TGTGCTCTCAGGACAGGGGGTAATGAGCAGTTCTTC.

This sequence joins TRBV27 and TRBJ1-6, with a tentative D call TRBD1 (5 bases). The CDR3 has 13 residues. V was clipped by 6 bases and J by 7 bases, with 10 bases between them. From germline, CDR1 is MNHEY and CDR2 SMNVEV (reference sequence). The CDR3: CASRFGGNSPLHF. The CDR3 DNA is TGTGCCAGCAGGTTTGGGGGGAATTCACCCCTCCACTTT.

This clonotype was found many times. This chain joins TRBV5-1 and TRBJ1-1; the D is unclear. Germline CDR1 is SGHRS and CDR2 is YFSETQ. V was pared by 3 bases and J by 5 bases, with 11 bases between. The CDR3 sequence is 13 residues long. The CDR3 DNA sequence: TGCGCCAGCAGCTGGACCGGGAGGACTGAAGCTTTCTTT. Translating gives CASSWTGRTEAFF.

The CDR3 DNA reads TGTGCCAGCAGCTTAGCGGGGACAGGGGGCCTAAATGAGCAGTTCTTC. It translates to CASSLAGTGGLNEQFF. V and J are TRBV7-8 and TRBJ2-1, with TRBD1 identical over 12 bases. V shed 0 bases, J shed 7 bases, and the junction held 4 bases outside the gene matches. In germline, CDR1 is SGHVS, CDR2 FQNEAQ. This CDR3 region has 16 residues.

This clonotype was counted a few times. This chain joins TRBV7-6 and TRBJ1-2; 8 bases are shared with TRBD1. V trimming: 0 bases; J trimming: 4 bases; junction bases outside the gene matches: 4. Germline loops: CDR1 SGHVS, CDR2 FNYEAQ. There are 15 residues in the CDR3. The CDR3 region is CASSLAGQAPYGYTF. In DNA form, the CDR3 reads TGTGCCAGCAGCTTAGCGGGACAGGCCCCCTATGGCTACACCTTC.

V is TRBV5-1 and J is TRBJ2-1; 10 nucleotides align to TRBD2. V lost 4 bases, J lost 7 bases, and 11 bases stayed unmatched. Germline V lookup: CDR1 SGHRS, CDR2 YFSETQ. This CDR3 comprises 16 residues. The CDR3 DNA follows: TGCGCCAGCAGCGGATTGACTAGCGGGTGGGCTAATGAGCAGTTCTTC. Translating it yields CASSGLTSGWANEQFF.